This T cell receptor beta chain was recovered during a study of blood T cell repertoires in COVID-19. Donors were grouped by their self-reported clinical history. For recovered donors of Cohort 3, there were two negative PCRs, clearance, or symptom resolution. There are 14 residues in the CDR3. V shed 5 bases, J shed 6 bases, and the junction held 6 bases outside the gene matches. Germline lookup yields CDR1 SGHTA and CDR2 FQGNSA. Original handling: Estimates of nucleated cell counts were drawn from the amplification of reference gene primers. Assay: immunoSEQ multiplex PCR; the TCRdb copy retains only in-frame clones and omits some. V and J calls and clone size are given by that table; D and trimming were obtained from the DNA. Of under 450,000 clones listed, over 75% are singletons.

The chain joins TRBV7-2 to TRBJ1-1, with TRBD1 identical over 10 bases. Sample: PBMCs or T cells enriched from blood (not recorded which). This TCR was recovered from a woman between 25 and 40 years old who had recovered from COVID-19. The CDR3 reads CASSTTGTGAEAFF. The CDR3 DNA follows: TGTGCCAGCAGCACGACCGGGACAGGGGCTGAAGCTTTCTTT.